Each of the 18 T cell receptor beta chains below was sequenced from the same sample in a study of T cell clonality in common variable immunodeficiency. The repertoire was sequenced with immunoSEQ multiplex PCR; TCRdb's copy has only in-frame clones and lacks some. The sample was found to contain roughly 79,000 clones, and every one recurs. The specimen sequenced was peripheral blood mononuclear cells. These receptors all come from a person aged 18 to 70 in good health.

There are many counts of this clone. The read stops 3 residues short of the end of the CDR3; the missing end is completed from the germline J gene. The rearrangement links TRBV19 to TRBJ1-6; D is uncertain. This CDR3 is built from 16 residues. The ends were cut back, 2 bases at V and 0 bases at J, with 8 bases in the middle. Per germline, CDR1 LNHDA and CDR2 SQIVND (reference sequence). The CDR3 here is CASSIFTSSYNSPLHF. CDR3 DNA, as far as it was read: TGTGCCAGTAGTATATTCACAAGCTCCTATAATTCACCC.

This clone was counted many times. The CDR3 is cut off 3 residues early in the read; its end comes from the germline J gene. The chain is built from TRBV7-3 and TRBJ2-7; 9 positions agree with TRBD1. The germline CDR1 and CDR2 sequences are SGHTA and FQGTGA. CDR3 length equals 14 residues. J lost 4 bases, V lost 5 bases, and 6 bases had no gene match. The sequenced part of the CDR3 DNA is TGTGCCAGCAGCCCCGGGACAGGGTCATACGAG. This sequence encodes CASSPGTGSYE. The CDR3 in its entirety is CASSPGTGSYEQYF.

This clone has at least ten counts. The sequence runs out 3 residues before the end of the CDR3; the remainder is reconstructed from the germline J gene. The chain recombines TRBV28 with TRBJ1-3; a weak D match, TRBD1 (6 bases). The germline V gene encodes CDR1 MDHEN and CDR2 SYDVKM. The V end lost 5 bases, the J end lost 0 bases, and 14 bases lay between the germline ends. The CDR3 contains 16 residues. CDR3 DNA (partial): TGTGCCAGCAGTCAGACTTGGACAGACTCTGGAAACACC. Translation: CASSQTWTDSGNT. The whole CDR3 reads CASSQTWTDSGNTIYF. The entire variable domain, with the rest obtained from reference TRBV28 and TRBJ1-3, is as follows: DVKVTQSSRYLVKRTGEKVFLECVQDMDHENMFWYRQDPGLGLRLIYFSYDVKMKEKGDIPEGYSVSREKKERFSLILESASTNQTSMYLCASSQTWTDSGNTIYFGEGSWLTVV.

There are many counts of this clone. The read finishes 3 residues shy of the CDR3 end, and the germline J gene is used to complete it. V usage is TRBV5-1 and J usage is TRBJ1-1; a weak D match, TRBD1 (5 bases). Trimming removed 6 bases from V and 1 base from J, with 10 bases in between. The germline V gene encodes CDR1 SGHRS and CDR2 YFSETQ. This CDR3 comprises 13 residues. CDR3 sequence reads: CASNARENTEAFF. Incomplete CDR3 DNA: TGCGCCAGCAACGCCAGGGAGAACACTGAA. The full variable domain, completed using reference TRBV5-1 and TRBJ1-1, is KAGVTQTPRYLIKTRGQQVTLSCSPISGHRSVSWYQQTPGQGLQFLFEYFSETQRNKGNFPGRFSGRQFSNSRSEMNVSTLELGDSALYLCASNARENTEAFFGQGTRLTVV.

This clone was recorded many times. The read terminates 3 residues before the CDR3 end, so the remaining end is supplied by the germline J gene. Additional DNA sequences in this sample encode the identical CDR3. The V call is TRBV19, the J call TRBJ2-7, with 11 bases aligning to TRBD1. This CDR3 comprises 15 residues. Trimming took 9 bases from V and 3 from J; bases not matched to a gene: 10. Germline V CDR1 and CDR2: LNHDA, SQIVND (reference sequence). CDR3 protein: CASEGQGAGSYEQYF. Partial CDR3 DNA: TGTGCCAGCGAAGGACAGGGGGCTGGAAGCTACGAG.

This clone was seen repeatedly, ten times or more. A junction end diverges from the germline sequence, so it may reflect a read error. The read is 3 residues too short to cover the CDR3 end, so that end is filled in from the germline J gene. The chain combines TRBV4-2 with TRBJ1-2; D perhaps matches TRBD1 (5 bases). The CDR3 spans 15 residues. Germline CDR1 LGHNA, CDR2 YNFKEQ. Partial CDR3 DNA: TGCGCCAGCAGCCAAGATTATGAGGGGTTCTCTGGC. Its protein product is CASSQDYEGFSG. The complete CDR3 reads CASSQDYEGFSGYTF.

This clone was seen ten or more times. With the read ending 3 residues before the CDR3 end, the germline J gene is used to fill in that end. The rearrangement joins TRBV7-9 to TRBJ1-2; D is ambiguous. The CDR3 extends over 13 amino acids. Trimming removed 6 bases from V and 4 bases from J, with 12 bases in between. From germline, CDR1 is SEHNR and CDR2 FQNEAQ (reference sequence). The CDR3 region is CASRRPEGYGYTF. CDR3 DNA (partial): TGTGCCAGCAGACGTCCAGAGGGCTATGGC.

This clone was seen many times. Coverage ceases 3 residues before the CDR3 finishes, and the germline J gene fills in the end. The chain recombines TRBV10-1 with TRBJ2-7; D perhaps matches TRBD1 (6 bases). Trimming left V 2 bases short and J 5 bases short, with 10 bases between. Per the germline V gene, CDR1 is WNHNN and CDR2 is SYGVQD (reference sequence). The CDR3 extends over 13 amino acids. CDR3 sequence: CASSETGRNEQYF. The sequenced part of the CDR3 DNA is TGCGCCAGCAGTGAGACAGGGAGAAACGAG.

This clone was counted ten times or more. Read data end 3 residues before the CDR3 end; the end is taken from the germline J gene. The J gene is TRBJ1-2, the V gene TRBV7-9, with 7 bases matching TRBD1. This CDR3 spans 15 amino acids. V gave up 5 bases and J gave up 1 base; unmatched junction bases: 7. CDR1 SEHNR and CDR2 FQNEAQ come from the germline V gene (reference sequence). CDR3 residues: CASSVQGPVNYGYTF. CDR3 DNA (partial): TGTGCCAGCAGCGTACAGGGGCCGGTTAACTATGGC.

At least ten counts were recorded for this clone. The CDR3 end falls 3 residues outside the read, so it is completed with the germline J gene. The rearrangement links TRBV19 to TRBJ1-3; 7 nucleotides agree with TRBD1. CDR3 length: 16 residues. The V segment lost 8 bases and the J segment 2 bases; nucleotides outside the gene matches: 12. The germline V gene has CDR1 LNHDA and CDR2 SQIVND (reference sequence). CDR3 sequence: CASFENYGQAGNTIYF. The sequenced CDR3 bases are TGTGCCAGTTTCGAAAACTACGGACAGGCTGGAAACACC.

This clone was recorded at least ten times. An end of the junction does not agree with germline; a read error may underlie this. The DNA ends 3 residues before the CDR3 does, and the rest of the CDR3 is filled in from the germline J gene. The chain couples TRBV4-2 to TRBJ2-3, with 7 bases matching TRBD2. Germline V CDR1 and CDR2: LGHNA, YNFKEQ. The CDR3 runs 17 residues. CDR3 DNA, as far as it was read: TGCGCCAGCAGCCAAGATCGGGGGGTTTTAGCCACAGATACG. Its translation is CASSQDRGVLATDT. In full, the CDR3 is CASSQDRGVLATDTQYF.

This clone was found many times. The CDR3 reads CASSPASGAGGNQPQHF. The covered CDR3 bases are TGTGCCAGTAGTCCCGCTTCAGGGGCAGGGGGCAATCAGCCC. The chain uses TRBV19 and TRBJ1-5, with a weak D call TRBD1 (6 bases). The missing CDR3 end, 3 residues past where the read stops, is filled in from the germline J gene. V was cut by 5 bases and J by 2 bases, with 19 bases left in between. Germline CDR1 LNHDA, CDR2 SQIVND (reference sequence). The CDR3 spans 17 residues.

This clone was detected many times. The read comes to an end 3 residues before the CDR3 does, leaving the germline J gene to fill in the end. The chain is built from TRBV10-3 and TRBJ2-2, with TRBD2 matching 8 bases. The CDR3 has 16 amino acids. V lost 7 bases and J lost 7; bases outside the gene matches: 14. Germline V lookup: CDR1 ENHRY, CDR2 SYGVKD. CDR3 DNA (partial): TGTGCCATCACCACCAAAGCGGGAGTGGGGAGCGGGGAG. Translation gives CAITTKAGVGSGE. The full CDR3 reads CAITTKAGVGSGELFF.

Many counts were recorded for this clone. Incomplete CDR3 DNA: TGCGCCAGCAGCTTGGCGACTATCACAGATACG. The encoded protein is CASSLATITDT. The complete CDR3 sequence is CASSLATITDTQYF. The chain has TRBV5-1 and TRBJ2-3; D perhaps matches TRBD2 (5 bases). The read terminates 3 residues before the CDR3 end, so the remaining end is supplied by the germline J gene. This CDR3 region has 14 residues. From germline, CDR1 is SGHRS and CDR2 YFSETQ. Trimming stripped 0 bases from V and 2 bases from J, with 7 bases between.

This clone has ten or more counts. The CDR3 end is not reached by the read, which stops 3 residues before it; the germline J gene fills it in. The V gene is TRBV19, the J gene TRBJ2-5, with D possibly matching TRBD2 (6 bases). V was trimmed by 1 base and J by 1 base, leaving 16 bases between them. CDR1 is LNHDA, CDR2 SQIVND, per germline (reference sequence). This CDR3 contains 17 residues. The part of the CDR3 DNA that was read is TGTGCCAGTAGTATAGTCAGACCGGGACTCTCCCAAGAGACC. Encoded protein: CASSIVRPGLSQET. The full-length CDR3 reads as CASSIVRPGLSQETQYF. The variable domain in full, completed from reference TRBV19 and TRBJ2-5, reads DGGITQSPKYLFRKEGQNVTLSCEQNLNHDAMYWYRQDPGQGLRLIYYSQIVNDFQKGDIAEGYSVSREKKESFPLTVTSAQKNPTAFYLCASSIVRPGLSQETQYFGPGTRLLVL.

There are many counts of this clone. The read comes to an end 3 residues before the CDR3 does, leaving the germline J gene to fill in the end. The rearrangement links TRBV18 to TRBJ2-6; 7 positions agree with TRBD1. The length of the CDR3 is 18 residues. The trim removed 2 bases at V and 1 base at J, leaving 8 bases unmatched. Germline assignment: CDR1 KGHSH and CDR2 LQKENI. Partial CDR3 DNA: TGTGCCAGCTCACCAATTAGGGGACAGAGATCTGGGGCCAACGTC. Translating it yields CASSPIRGQRSGANV. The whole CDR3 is CASSPIRGQRSGANVLTF. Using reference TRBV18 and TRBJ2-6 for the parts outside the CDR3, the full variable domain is NAGVMQNPRHLVRRRGQEARLRCSPMKGHSHVYWYRQLPEEGLKFMVYLQKENIIDESGMPKERFSAEFPKEGPSILRIQQVVRGDSAAYFCASSPIRGQRSGANVLTFGAGSRLTVL.

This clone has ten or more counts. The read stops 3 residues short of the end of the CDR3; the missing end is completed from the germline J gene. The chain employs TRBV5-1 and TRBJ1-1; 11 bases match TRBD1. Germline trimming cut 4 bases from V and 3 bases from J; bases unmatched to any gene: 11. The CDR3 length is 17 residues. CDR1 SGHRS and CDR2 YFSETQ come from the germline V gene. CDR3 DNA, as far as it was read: TGCGCCAGCAGCGGGGGGACAGGGGGGTCATGGGACACTGAA. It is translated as CASSGGTGGSWDTE. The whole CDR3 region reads CASSGGTGGSWDTEAFF. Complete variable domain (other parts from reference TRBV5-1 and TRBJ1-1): KAGVTQTPRYLIKTRGQQVTLSCSPISGHRSVSWYQQTPGQGLQFLFEYFSETQRNKGNFPGRFSGRQFSNSRSEMNVSTLELGDSALYLCASSGGTGGSWDTEAFFGQGTRLTVV.

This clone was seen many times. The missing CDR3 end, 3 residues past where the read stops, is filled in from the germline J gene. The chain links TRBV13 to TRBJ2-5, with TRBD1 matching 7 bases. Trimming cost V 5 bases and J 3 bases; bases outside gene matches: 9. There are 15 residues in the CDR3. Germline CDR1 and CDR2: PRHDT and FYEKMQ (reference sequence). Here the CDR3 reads CASSRTGDRKETQYF. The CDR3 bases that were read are TGTGCCAGCAGCCGTACAGGGGACCGAAAAGAGACC.